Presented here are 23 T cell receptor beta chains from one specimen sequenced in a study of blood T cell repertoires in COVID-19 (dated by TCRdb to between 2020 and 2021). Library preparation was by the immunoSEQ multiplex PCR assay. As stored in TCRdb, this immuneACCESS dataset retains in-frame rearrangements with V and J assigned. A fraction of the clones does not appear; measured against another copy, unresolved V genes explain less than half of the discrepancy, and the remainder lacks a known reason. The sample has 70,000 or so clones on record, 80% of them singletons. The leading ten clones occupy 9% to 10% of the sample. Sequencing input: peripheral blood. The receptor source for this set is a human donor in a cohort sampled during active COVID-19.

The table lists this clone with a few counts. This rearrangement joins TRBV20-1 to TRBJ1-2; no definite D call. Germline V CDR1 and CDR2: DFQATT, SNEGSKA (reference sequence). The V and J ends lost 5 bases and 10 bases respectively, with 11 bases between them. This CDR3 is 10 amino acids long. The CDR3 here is CSAHSISYTF. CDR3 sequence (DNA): TGCAGTGCTCACAGCATTTCCTACACCTTC.

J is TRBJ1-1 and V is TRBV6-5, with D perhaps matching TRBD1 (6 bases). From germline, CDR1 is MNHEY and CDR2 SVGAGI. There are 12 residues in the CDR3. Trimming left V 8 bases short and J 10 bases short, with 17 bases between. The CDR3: CASLSRGGRAFF. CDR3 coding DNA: TGTGCCAGCCTGAGCAGGGGCGGGAGAGCTTTCTTT.

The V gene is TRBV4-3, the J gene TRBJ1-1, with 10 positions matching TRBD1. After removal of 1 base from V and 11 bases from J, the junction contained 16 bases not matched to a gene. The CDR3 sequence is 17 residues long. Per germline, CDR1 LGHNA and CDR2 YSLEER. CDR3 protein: CASSQAMRQGAQSKAFF. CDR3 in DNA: TGCGCCAGCAGCCAAGCAATGAGACAGGGGGCGCAGAGTAAGGCTTTCTTT.

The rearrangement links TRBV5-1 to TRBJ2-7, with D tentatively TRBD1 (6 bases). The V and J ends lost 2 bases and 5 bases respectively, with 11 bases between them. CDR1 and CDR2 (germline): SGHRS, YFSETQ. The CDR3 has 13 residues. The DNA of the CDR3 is TGCGCCAGCAGCTTAGGGACAAGAGACGAGCAGTACTTC. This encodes CASSLGTRDEQYF.

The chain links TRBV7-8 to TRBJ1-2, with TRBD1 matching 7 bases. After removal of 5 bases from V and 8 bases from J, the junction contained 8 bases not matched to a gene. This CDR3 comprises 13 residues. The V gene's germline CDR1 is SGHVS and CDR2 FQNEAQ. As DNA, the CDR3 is TGTGCCAGCAGCGCGGGACAGAGTATCGGCTACACCTTC. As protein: CASSAGQSIGYTF.

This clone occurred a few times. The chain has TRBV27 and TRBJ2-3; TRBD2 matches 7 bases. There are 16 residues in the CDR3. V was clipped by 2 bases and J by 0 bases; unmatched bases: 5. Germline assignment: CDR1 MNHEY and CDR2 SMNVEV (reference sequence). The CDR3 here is CASSLGGSTSTDTQYF. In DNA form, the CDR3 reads TGTGCCAGCAGTTTAGGCGGGAGTACTAGCACAGATACGCAGTATTTT.

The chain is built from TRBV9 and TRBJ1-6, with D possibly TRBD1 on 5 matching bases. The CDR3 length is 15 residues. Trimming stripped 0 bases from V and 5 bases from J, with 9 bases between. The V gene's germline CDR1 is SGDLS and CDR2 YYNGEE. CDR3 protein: CASSVVDRDNSPLHF. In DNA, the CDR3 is TGTGCCAGCAGCGTAGTCGACAGAGATAATTCACCCCTCCACTTT.

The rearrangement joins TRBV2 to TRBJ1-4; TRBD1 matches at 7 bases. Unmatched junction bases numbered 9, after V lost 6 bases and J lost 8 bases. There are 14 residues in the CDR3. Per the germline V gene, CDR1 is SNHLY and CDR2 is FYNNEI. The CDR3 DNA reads TGTGCCAGCAGCCCGACAGGGACTGAGGAAAAACTGTTTTTT. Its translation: CASSPTGTEEKLFF.

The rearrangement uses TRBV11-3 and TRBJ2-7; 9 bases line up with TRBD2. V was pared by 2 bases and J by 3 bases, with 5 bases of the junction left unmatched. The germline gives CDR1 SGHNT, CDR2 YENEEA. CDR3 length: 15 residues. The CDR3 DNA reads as TGTGCCAGCAGCTTATCTCCTAGCGGGGTCTACGAGCAGTACTTC. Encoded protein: CASSLSPSGVYEQYF.

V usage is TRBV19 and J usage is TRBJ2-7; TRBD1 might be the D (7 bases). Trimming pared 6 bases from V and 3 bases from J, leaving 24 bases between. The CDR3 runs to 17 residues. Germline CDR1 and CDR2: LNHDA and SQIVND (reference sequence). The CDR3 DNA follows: TGTGCCAGTAGCAGAGGGGGTAACAGGGGAGGTAGCTACGAGCAGTACTTC. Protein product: CASSRGGNRGGSYEQYF.

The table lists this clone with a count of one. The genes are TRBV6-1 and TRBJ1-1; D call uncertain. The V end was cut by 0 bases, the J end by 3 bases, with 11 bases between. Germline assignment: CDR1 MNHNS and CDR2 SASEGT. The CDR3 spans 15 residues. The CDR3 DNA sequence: TGTGCCAGCAGTGAAGCGGTCGCGGAGTACACTGAAGCTTTCTTT. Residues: CASSEAVAEYTEAFF.

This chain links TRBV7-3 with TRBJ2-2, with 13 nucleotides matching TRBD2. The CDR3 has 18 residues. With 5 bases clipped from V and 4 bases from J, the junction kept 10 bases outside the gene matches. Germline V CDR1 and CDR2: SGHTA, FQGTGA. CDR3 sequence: CASSPGGLAGFSTGELFF. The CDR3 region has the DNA TGTGCCAGCAGCCCCGGGGGACTAGCGGGATTTAGCACCGGGGAGCTGTTTTTT. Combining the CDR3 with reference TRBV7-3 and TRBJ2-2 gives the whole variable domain GAGVSQTPSNKVTEKGKYVELRCDPISGHTALYWYRQSLGQGPEFLIYFQGTGAADDSGLPNDRFFAVRPEGSVSTLKIQRTERGDSAVYLCASSPGGLAGFSTGELFFGEGSRLTVL.

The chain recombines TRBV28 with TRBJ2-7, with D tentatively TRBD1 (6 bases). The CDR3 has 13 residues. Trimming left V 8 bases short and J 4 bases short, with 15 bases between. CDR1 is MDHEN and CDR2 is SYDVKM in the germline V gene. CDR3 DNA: TGTGCCAGCGGCCAGGACAGCATATACGAGCAGTACTTC. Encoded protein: CASGQDSIYEQYF.

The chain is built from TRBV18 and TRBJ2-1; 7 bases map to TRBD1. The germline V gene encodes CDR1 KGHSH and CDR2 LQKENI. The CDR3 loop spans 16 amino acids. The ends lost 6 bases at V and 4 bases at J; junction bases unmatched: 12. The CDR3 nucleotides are TGTGCCAGCTCCTCTCCAATGGGACAGTCTTACAATGAGCAGTTCTTC. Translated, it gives CASSSPMGQSYNEQFF.

The CDR3 nucleotides read TGTGCCAGCAGTGCCACGACAGGGAGATACGAGCAGTACTTC. Amino acid sequence: CASSATTGRYEQYF. The rearrangement uses TRBV27 and TRBJ2-7, with TRBD1 matching over 7 bases. The CDR3 extends over 14 amino acids. The germline gives CDR1 MNHEY, CDR2 SMNVEV (reference sequence). After removal of 5 bases from V and 4 bases from J, the junction contained 8 bases not matched to a gene.

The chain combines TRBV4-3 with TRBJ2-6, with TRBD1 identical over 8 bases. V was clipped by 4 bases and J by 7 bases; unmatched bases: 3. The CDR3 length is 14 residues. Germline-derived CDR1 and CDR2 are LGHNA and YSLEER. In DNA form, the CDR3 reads TGCGCCAGCAGCCGAGGACAGGGAGCCAACGTCCTGACTTTC. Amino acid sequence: CASSRGQGANVLTF.

CDR3 nucleotide sequence: TGTGCCAGTAGTTCCCAGGGGGCGGGATACACTGAAGCTTTCTTT. Translation: CASSSQGAGYTEAFF. The chain recombines TRBV19 with TRBJ1-1; 8 positions match TRBD1. Germline CDR1 is LNHDA and CDR2 is SQIVND (reference sequence). Trimming at V came to 5 bases and at J to 3 bases, leaving 8 bases not matched to a gene. The length of the CDR3 is 15 residues. The variable domain in full, with the rest retrieved from reference TRBV19 and TRBJ1-1, is DGGITQSPKYLFRKEGQNVTLSCEQNLNHDAMYWYRQDPGQGLRLIYYSQIVNDFQKGDIAEGYSVSREKKESFPLTVTSAQKNPTAFYLCASSSQGAGYTEAFFGQGTRLTVV.

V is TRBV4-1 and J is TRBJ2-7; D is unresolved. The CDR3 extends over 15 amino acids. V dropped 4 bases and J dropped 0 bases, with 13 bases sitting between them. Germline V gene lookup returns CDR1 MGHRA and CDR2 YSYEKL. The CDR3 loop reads CASSPTGSLSYEQYF. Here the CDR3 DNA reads TGCGCCAGCAGCCCGACCGGGTCCCTCTCCTACGAGCAGTACTTC.

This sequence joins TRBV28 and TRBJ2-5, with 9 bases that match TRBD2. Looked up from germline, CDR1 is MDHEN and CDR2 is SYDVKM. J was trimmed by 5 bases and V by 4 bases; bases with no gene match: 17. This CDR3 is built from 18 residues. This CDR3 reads CASSSRQFVSGSVETQYF. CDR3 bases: TGTGCCAGCAGTTCCCGACAGTTTGTTAGCGGGAGCGTTGAGACCCAGTACTTC. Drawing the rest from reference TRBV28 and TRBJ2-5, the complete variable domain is DVKVTQSSRYLVKRTGEKVFLECVQDMDHENMFWYRQDPGLGLRLIYFSYDVKMKEKGDIPEGYSVSREKKERFSLILESASTNQTSMYLCASSSRQFVSGSVETQYFGPGTRLLVL.

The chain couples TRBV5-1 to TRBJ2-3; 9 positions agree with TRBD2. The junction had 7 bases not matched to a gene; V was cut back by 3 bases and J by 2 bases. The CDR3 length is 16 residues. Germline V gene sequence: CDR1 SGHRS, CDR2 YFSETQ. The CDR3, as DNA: TGCGCCAGCAGCTCTCAACTAGCGGGCGTCACAGATACGCAGTATTTT. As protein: CASSSQLAGVTDTQYF.

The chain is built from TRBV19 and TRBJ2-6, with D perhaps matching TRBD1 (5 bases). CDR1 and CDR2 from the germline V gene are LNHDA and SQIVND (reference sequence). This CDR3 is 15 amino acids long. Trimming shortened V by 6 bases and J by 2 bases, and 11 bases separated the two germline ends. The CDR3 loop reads CASSKGVTGANVLTF. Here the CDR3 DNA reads TGTGCCAGTAGCAAAGGGGTAACTGGGGCCAACGTCCTGACTTTC.

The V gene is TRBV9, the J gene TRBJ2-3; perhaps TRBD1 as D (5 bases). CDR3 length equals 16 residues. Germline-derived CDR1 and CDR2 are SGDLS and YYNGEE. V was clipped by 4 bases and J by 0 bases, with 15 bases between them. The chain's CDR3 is CASSPQARVSTDTQYF. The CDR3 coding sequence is TGTGCCAGCAGCCCTCAAGCCAGGGTTAGCACAGATACGCAGTATTTT.

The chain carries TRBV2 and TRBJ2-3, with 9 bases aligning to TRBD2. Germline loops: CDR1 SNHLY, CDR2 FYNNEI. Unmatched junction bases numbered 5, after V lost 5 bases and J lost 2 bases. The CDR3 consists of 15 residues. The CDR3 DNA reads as TGTGCCAGCAGTAGGAGCGGGAGGACCACAGATACGCAGTATTTT. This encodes CASSRSGRTTDTQYF.